The 9 T cell receptor beta chains in this list originate from one sample, sequenced in a study of cytomegalovirus exposure and HLA in healthy donors. Measured with immunoSEQ multiplex PCR; TCRdb has only the in-frame clones, and not every one. The sample has 150,000 to 200,000 clones; over 85% are singletons. What was sequenced was PBMCs. Source of these receptors: a woman aged 18-35 years in good health and CMV-seropositive.

The chain recombines TRBV5-6 with TRBJ2-3, with 15 bases fitting TRBD2. The germline CDR1 and CDR2 sequences are SGHDT and YYEEEE. V trimming: 3 bases; J trimming: 0 bases; junction bases outside the gene matches: 8. The length of the CDR3 is 19 residues. This chain's CDR3 is CASSWGLAGGPSSTDTQYF. For the CDR3, the DNA is TGTGCCAGCAGCTGGGGACTAGCGGGAGGTCCGTCTAGCACAGATACGCAGTATTTT. Complete variable domain (other parts from reference TRBV5-6 and TRBJ2-3): DAGVTQSPTHLIKTRGQQVTLRCSPKSGHDTVSWYQQALGQGPQFIFQYYEEEERQRGNFPDRFSGHQFPNYSSELNVNALLLGDSALYLCASSWGLAGGPSSTDTQYFGPGTRLTVL.

The chain has TRBV5-5 and TRBJ2-7; possibly TRBD1 for D (5 bases). The CDR3 length is 16 residues. Trimming shortened V by 4 bases and J by 2 bases, and 19 bases separated the two germline ends. CDR1 is SGHKS and CDR2 is YYEKEE in the germline V gene (reference sequence). CDR3 sequence reads: CASSPEKTEHTYEQYF. The CDR3 DNA sequence: TGTGCCAGCAGCCCAGAAAAGACAGAGCATACCTACGAGCAGTACTTC.

The chain combines TRBV5-1 with TRBJ2-3, with D perhaps matching TRBD1 (6 bases). This CDR3 is 15 amino acids long. V gave up 7 bases and J gave up 0 bases, with 15 bases separating them. CDR1 and CDR2 from the germline V gene are SGHRS and YFSETQ. The CDR3 is CASRASGTSTDTQYF. The CDR3 nucleotides read TGCGCCAGCCGAGCCTCCGGGACAAGCACAGATACGCAGTATTTT.

The J gene is TRBJ2-2, the V gene TRBV9; a possible D gene is TRBD2 (5 bases). Germline CDR1 SGDLS, CDR2 YYNGEE. CDR3 length equals 15 residues. The V end was cut by 0 bases, the J end by 2 bases, with 8 bases between. The CDR3 DNA is TGTGCCAGCAGCGTAGCCGGGATCAACACCGGGGAGCTGTTTTTT. Its translation: CASSVAGINTGELFF.

This rearrangement joins TRBV28 to TRBJ1-1, with D maybe TRBD1 (6 bases). CDR1 and CDR2 from the germline V gene are MDHEN and SYDVKM. V shed 6 bases and J shed 6 bases, with 14 bases lying between them. CDR3 length: 13 amino acids. This CDR3 reads CASRLTQGPEAFF. In DNA form, the CDR3 reads TGTGCCAGCAGGCTCACCCAGGGGCCTGAAGCTTTCTTT.

The genes are TRBV11-3 and TRBJ2-1; TRBD1 aligns across 7 bases. The CDR3 loop spans 15 amino acids. The germline gives CDR1 SGHNT, CDR2 YENEEA. V lost 5 bases to trimming and J lost 4 bases; unmatched junction nucleotides: 8. CDR3 nucleotides: TGTGCCAGCAGCCGTACGGGACAGATGTACAATGAGCAGTTCTTC. Translation: CASSRTGQMYNEQFF.

The V and J genes are TRBV14 and TRBJ2-7, with TRBD1 identical over 7 bases. The germline V gene has CDR1 SGHDN and CDR2 FVKESK. V trimming: 0 bases; J trimming: 9 bases; junction bases outside the gene matches: 5. This CDR3 is built from 13 residues. CDR3 nucleotide sequence: TGTGCCAGCAGCCAAGACTACAGGGGTGGGCAGTACTTC. This gives the protein CASSQDYRGGQYF.

This chain connects TRBV11-1 to TRBJ2-1; TRBD2 might be the D (7 bases). This CDR3 is built from 14 residues. The germline CDR1 and CDR2 sequences are SGHAT and FQDESV (reference sequence). V lost 5 bases, J lost 7 bases, and 15 bases lay in between. The chain's CDR3 is CASSPRGGGNEQFF. For the CDR3, the DNA is TGTGCCAGCAGCCCGAGGGGAGGGGGGAATGAGCAGTTCTTC.

Comments on this clone: With a much larger clone just one base away, this may be a read error. The chain uses TRBV9 and TRBJ1-2, with unresolved D. CDR1 SGDLS and CDR2 YYNGEE come from the germline V gene. The CDR3 has 14 residues. Deletions cut 4 bases from V and 2 bases from J, with 12 bases between. The CDR3 loop is CASSLSGSNYGYTF. The DNA of the CDR3 is TGTGCCAGCAGCTTGTCGGGTTCCAACTATGGCTACACCTTC.